The subject of this entry is one T cell receptor beta chain. The data derive from a study of Ad26.COV2.S vaccination and SARS-CoV-2 variants. Germline-derived CDR1 and CDR2 are LNHNV and YYDKDF (reference sequence). The germline V and J ends were trimmed by 0 bases and 2 bases, with 13 bases remaining between them. The CDR3 totals 17 residues. The method was immunoSEQ multiplex PCR; TCRdb's version includes in-frame clones alone and lacks a portion of them. Found here are fewer than 500,000 clones, roughly 90% of them singletons; the top ten hold about 12%. The treatment was: about 20 received Ad26.COV2.S at low or high dose, single or two shots; five or six received placebo; per-sample allocation not given. Each sample was drawn 63 days after the first injection (of vaccine or placebo).

This sample comprised peripheral blood, obtained in a trial of Ad26.COV2.S vaccine versus placebo. The receptor was derived from a person between 18 and 60 years old who received the Ad26.COV2.S COVID-19 vaccine or a placebo. J is TRBJ2-2 and V is TRBV15; no clear D gene. The CDR3 coding sequence is TGTGCCACCAGCAGAGAAACTTCTCTCTATAACACCGGGGAGCTGTTTTTT. Translating gives CATSRETSLYNTGELFF.